The rows below give T cell receptor beta chains drawn from one sample of a study of T cell repertoires in cytomegalovirus infection. Each CDR3 protein is one row after TCRdb ran MiXCR on the reads. The table has about 830,000 distinct CDR3 sequences, 32% seen once. Their antigens remain unidentified. This sample comprised cultured CD8+ T cells from PBMCs, obtained from culture after CMV antigen stimulation. Receptor source: a human donor in good health (CMV status not recorded). Some clones in this sample may be carry-over from other donors' samples. The CDR3 runs from the conserved cysteine through the conserved F or W. D genes are given only for firm matches. Some rows mark clone size as missing; the rest say once, few, many or name a class of expanded clone.

d_call,clone_size,v_call,j_call,cdr3_nt,cdr3_aa
NA,NA,TRBV29-1,TRBJ1-2,TGCAGCGTTGAGCCTGACACGAACTATGGCTACACCTTC,CSVEPDTNYGYTF
NA,many,TRBV6-6,TRBJ2-7,TGTGCCAGCAGTTATGGGGGCTCCTACGAGCAGTACTTC,CASSYGGSYEQYF
NA,few,TRBV7-9,TRBJ2-3,TGTGCCAGCTTGGGGACAGATACGCAGTATTTT,CASLGTDTQYF
TRBD2,NA,TRBV7-6,TRBJ2-3,TGTGCCAGCAGCTCGGGCCGACTAGCGGGGGGACCTAGCACAGATACGCAGTATTTT,CASSSGRLAGGPSTDTQYF
NA,few,TRBV7-9,TRBJ2-7,TGTGCCAGCAGCCCAGGATGGGCCACGAAGGGCGAGCAGTACTTC,CASSPGWATKGEQYF
TRBD1,many,TRBV7-6,TRBJ1-6,TGTGCCAGCAGCTTAGGGGGACAGTTGAATTCACCCCTCCACTTT,CASSLGGQLNSPLHF
TRBD2,NA,TRBV25-1,TRBJ2-1,TGTGCCAGCAGTGATCAGGCGGCTAGCGGGGGGGCTTACAATGAGCAGTTCTTC,CASSDQAASGGAYNEQFF
NA,NA,TRBV7-6,TRBJ2-1,TGTGCTAGCAGCTTAAGGACAGTACCGATCTCCTACAATGAGCAGTTCTTC,CASSLRTVPISYNEQFF
TRBD1,many,TRBV7-2,TRBJ1-2,TGTGCCAGCAGCTTAGTTGGACAGGGGATAGCTAACTATGGCTACACCTTC,CASSLVGQGIANYGYTF
NA,few,TRBV6-2/TRBV6-3,TRBJ1-1,TGTGCCAGCAGTTCTGATTACCTTGTTCGCTTGGACACTGAAGCTTTCTTT,CASSSDYLVRLDTEAFF
NA,few,TRBV24-1,TRBJ2-2,TGTGCCACCTCCAATCCGACCCGCGGGGAGCTGTTTTTT,CATSNPTRGELFF
NA,NA,TRBV29-1,TRBJ2-5,TGCAGCGTTGGACCGGACCCCGCGTACCAAGAGACCCAGTACTTC,CSVGPDPAYQETQYF
TRBD2,many,TRBV28,TRBJ2-5,TGTGCCAGCTCCCCAGGGCTAGCGGAACAAGAGACCCAGTACTTC,CASSPGLAEQETQYF
NA,few,TRBV6-2/TRBV6-3,TRBJ2-1,TGTGCCAGCAGTTACTTGGGAAACTCCTACAATGAGCAGTTCTTC,CASSYLGNSYNEQFF
NA,NA,TRBV6-1,TRBJ1-4,TGTGCCAGCAGTGAAAGGCAGGGTGGTGAAAAACTGTTTTTT,CASSERQGGEKLFF
TRBD1,NA,TRBV29-1,TRBJ2-5,TGCAGCGTTGATTCCACAGGGGGATCAGAGACCCAGTACTTC,CSVDSTGGSETQYF
NA,NA,TRBV6-2/TRBV6-3,TRBJ2-1,TGTGCCAGCAGTTACGACCCTAGGACGGGACAAATCTACAATGAGCAGTTCTTC,CASSYDPRTGQIYNEQFF
TRBD1,many,TRBV7-8,TRBJ2-3,TGTGCCAGCAGCCTACGCCGGGACAGAAACACAGATACGCAGTATTTT,CASSLRRDRNTDTQYF
NA,NA,TRBV2,TRBJ1-6,TGTGCCAGCAGTGATCGGGAGAGCTCCTATAATTCACCCCTCCACTTT,CASSDRESSYNSPLHF
NA,NA,TRBV7-9,TRBJ2-5,TGTGCCAGCAGCAATACCTTGGACATATCCCTCGGGGAGACCCAGTACTTC,CASSNTLDISLGETQYF
TRBD1,NA,TRBV7-4,TRBJ1-6,TGTGCCAGCAGCTGGGGGACAGGGGCCTTGGATAATTCACCCCTCCACTTT,CASSWGTGALDNSPLHF
TRBD1,few,TRBV27,TRBJ1-6,TGTGCCAGCAGTTCCTCCGGGACAGGGTATTCACCCCTCCACTTT,CASSSSGTGYSPLHF
NA,few,TRBV29-1,TRBJ2-7,TGCAGCGTTGCGGTAATGGGGCACGAGCAGTACTTC,CSVAVMGHEQYF
NA,NA,TRBV7-6,TRBJ2-3,TGTGCCAGCAGCTCCTTTGATGTAGCCAGCACAGATACGCAGTATTTT,CASSSFDVASTDTQYF
NA,NA,TRBV6-6,TRBJ1-5,TGTGCCAGCAGTTACTCCAGGGGAGTTCAGCCCCAGCATTTT,CASSYSRGVQPQHF
TRBD1,many,TRBV7-6,TRBJ2-1,TGTGCCAGCAGCTTAGTCGGGACAGGGGTCGACAATGAGCAGTTCTTC,CASSLVGTGVDNEQFF
NA,NA,TRBV7-9,TRBJ1-3,TGTGCCAGCAGCGAGGGATCTGGTGTAAACACCATATATTTT,CASSEGSGVNTIYF
TRBD1,many,TRBV7-9,TRBJ2-7,TGTGCCAGCAGCATCCCGGGACAGGGGACCTACGAGCAGTACTTC,CASSIPGQGTYEQYF
TRBD1,few,TRBV13,TRBJ1-2,TGTGCCAGCAGACTCTCCGAGACAGGGGGGAACTATGGCTACACCTTC,CASRLSETGGNYGYTF
TRBD1,few,TRBV27,TRBJ1-2,TGTGCCAGCAGTCAAGAGGGGAGGACAGGGAATGGCTACACCTTC,CASSQEGRTGNGYTF
TRBD1,NA,TRBV18,TRBJ2-2,TGTGCCAGCTCACCCGGGACAGGGTCACGGGACACCGGGGAGCTGTTTTTT,CASSPGTGSRDTGELFF
NA,few,TRBV5-6,TRBJ1-1,TGTGCCAGCAGCATATGGGACTCACACACTGAAGCTTTCTTT,CASSIWDSHTEAFF
NA,NA,TRBV6-5,TRBJ1-3,TGTGCCATCAAAACTGGAAACACCATATATTTT,CAIKTGNTIYF
NA,few,TRBV7-9,TRBJ2-1,TGTGCCAGCAGCCTAGAAGGAGAGGGAAATGAGCAGTTCTTC,CASSLEGEGNEQFF
TRBD2,once,TRBV7-9,TRBJ2-1,TGTGCCAGCAGCTTAGACGGGCGGGGGGGCCCCTACAATGAGCAGTTCTTC,CASSLDGRGGPYNEQFF
NA,NA,TRBV19,TRBJ2-5,TGTGCCAGTAGTGGACATCTGGAACAAGAGACCCAGTACTTC,CASSGHLEQETQYF
NA,NA,TRBV12-3/TRBV12-4,TRBJ2-3,TGTGCCAGCAGTTTTTCAATCGGGGGAGATACGCAGTATTTT,CASSFSIGGDTQYF
NA,NA,TRBV27,TRBJ2-7,TGTGCCAGCAGTGACAGGCTCCTCTACGAGCAGTACTTC,CASSDRLLYEQYF
TRBD1,few,TRBV28,TRBJ2-5,TGTGCCAGCAGTTTATTTATGGGCAGGGGGACGCAAGAGACCCAGTACTTC,CASSLFMGRGTQETQYF
TRBD1,NA,TRBV24-1,TRBJ2-1,TGTGCCACCAGTGAACTTACGGGACAGGGGCTATACAATGAGCAGTTCTTC,CATSELTGQGLYNEQFF
NA,many,TRBV7-6,TRBJ2-1,TGTGCCAGCAGCCTAGGTTGGGGGGCCTACAATGAGCAGTTCTTC,CASSLGWGAYNEQFF